Shown below are 15 T cell receptor beta chains from a single sample sequenced in a study of tumor and adjacent non-tumor tissue in lung cancer. The template was RNA from unsorted bulk tissue. More than 3 cm separated this lung sample from the edge of the tumor. Three rounds of nested PCR, following a modified ARM-PCR protocol, produced the TCRbeta library. In TCRdb, the multiplex PCR reads were re-called with MiXCR into one record per CDR3 protein. The data contain approximately 100,000 distinct CDR3 sequences, about 64% of them seen just once; the ten biggest clones take up roughly 20%. Specimen: distant non-tumor lung tissue. These TCRs come from a man between 60 and 70 years old with non-small cell lung cancer.

The rearrangement joins TRBV24-1 to TRBJ2-6; possible D gene TRBD2, 6 bases. Trimming took off 3 bases at V and 18 bases at J, with 35 bases between the two ends. Germline CDR1 reads KGHDR; CDR2 reads SFDVKD. The CDR3 consists of 19 residues. Here the CDR3 reads CATSDPRASASSGANVPTF. CDR3 nucleotide sequence: TGTGCCACCAGTGATCCCCGCGCTAGCGCTAGCTCTGGGGCCAACGTTCCGACTTTC.

This clonotype was picked up many times. The J gene is TRBJ2-5, the V gene TRBV20-1; 7 bases line up with TRBD1. J was trimmed by 4 bases and V by 5 bases; bases with no gene match: 10. The germline V gene has CDR1 DFQATT and CDR2 SNEGSKA (reference sequence). This CDR3 contains 14 residues. CDR3 residues: CSAPPDRERETQYF. CDR3 DNA: TGCAGTGCTCCCCCTGACAGGGAAAGAGAGACCCAGTACTTC.

This clonotype was picked up one time. The CDR3 does not close with the conserved phenylalanine or tryptophan, likely indicating a read error. The chain employs TRBV6-5 and TRBJ2-1; 8 nucleotides line up with TRBD1. The CDR3 is 15 amino acids. Per germline, CDR1 MNHEY and CDR2 SVGAGI. CDR3 nucleotides: TGTGCGAGCAGTTCCACAGGGGGCTCCTACAATGAGCAGTTCTTA. Translating gives CASSSTGGSYNEQFL.

As to this clonotype: The junction and the germline gene differ at one end; a read error may be behind it. The chain is built from TRBV29-1 and TRBJ2-7; no reliable D call. This CDR3 is 11 amino acids long. Per germline, CDR1 SQVTM and CDR2 ANQGSEA. CDR3 nucleotides: TGCAGTGTTGTAGTGTTCCGCGAGCAGTACTTC. Amino acids: CSVVVFREQYF.

The chain employs TRBV20-1 and TRBJ1-1; D not certain. From germline, CDR1 is DFQATT and CDR2 SNEGSKA (reference sequence). The CDR3 is 14 residues long. The CDR3 loop is CRGGVQNMNTEAFF. As DNA, the CDR3 is TGCAGGGGTGGGGTGCAGAACATGAACACTGAAGCTTTCTTT.

Comment on this clonotype: Being one base from a much bigger clone, this may be a read error. V gene TRBV30 combines with J gene TRBJ2-1, with 10 bases lining up with TRBD2. Germline V lookup: CDR1 GTSNPN, CDR2 SVGIG (reference sequence). This CDR3 spans 16 amino acids. V gave up 6 bases and J gave up 1 base; unmatched junction bases: 9. CDR3 in DNA: TGTGCCTGTAAACCGGGACTAGCGCGGTCCTACAATGAGCAGTTCTTC. Its protein is CACKPGLARSYNEQFF.

Comments on this clonotype: Its ends do not fully match the called genes, so a read error is possible. The J gene is TRBJ2-2, the V gene TRBV20-1; D is tentatively TRBD1 or TRBD2 (5 bases each). This CDR3 is 14 amino acids long. CDR1 and CDR2 (germline): DFQATT, SNEGSKA (reference sequence). DNA of the CDR3: TGCAGTGCTAGAAACCCAGGACATGGTGGGGAGATGTTTTTT. Its translation is CSARNPGHGGEMFF.

This clonotype has only a few counts. This may come from a read error, since a much larger clone is one base off. Because the CDR3 is missing its conserved closing phenylalanine or tryptophan, this is likely a read error. This chain uses TRBV6-5 with TRBJ2-2; D is ambiguous. The CDR3 consists of 16 residues. Trimming stripped 0 bases from V and 6 bases from J, with 14 bases between. CDR1 MNHEY and CDR2 SVGAGI come from the germline V gene. CDR3 loop: CASSYSVFYPAGELFL. Written as DNA, the CDR3 is TGTGCCAGCAGTTACTCGGTTTTCTACCCCGCCGGGGAGCTGTTTTTA.

This clonotype showed up just once. The junction and the germline gene differ at one end; a read error may be behind it. The rearrangement joins TRBV12-3 or TRBV12-4 to TRBJ1-2; possibly TRBD1 for D (6 bases). The CDR3 has 12 residues. CDR3 sequence: CVSSFGGYGYTF. The CDR3, as DNA: TGTGTCAGCAGTTTTGGGGGCTATGGCTATACCTTC.

Many counts were recorded for this clonotype. V usage is TRBV6-5 and J usage is TRBJ2-7; weak D call: TRBD1 (6 bases). The germline V gene has CDR1 MNHEY and CDR2 SVGAGI. The CDR3 contains 14 residues. Trimming took off 0 bases at V and 4 bases at J, with 10 bases between the two ends. Here the CDR3 reads CASSYSTGPYEQYF. The CDR3 nucleotides read TGTGCCAGCAGTTACTCTACAGGGCCTTACGAGCAGTACTTC.

This clonotype occurred many times. The chain couples TRBV6-2 or TRBV6-3 to TRBJ1-2; the D is unclear. This CDR3 region has 12 residues. Trimming took 11 bases from V and 6 from J, leaving 16 bases between them. Per the germline V gene, CDR1 is MNHEY and CDR2 is SVGEGT. The CDR3 nucleotides read TGTGCCGTCCAAGATCCGCCGGATGGCTACACCTTC. Its translation is CAVQDPPDGYTF.

This clonotype has more than one count but fewer than ten. This clone may be a read error of a much larger clone one base away. Here the CDR3 reads CASSFQGAEYSEQFF. The DNA for the CDR3 is TGTGCCAGCAGTTTTCAGGGGGCTGAGTACAGTGAGCAGTTCTTC. The chain is built from TRBV6-4 and TRBJ2-1, with 8 bases matching TRBD1. The CDR3 is 15 amino acids. Germline V gene data show CDR1 as MRHNA and CDR2 as SNTAGT.

By proportion, this clonotype is medium-sized. The V gene is TRBV11-1, the J gene TRBJ1-1; D is unclear. With 4 bases removed from V and 4 bases from J, the gap between germline ends came to 10 bases. The CDR3 spans 13 residues. Germline CDR1 and CDR2: SGHAT and FQDESV (reference sequence). The CDR3 region is CASSSPWGTEAFF. CDR3 sequence (DNA): TGTGCCAGCAGCTCGCCTTGGGGCACTGAAGCTTTCTTT. Using reference TRBV11-1 and TRBJ1-1 for the parts outside the CDR3, the full variable domain is EAEVAQSPRYKITEKSQAVAFWCDPISGHATLYWYRQILGQGPELLVQFQDESVVDDSQLPKDRFSAERLKGVDSTLKIQPAELGDSAMYLCASSSPWGTEAFFGQGTRLTVV.

The rearrangement joins TRBV11-2 to TRBJ2-7; a weak D match, TRBD2 (5 bases). This CDR3 comprises 16 residues. Trimming took 4 bases from V and 5 from J, leaving 21 bases between them. CDR1 and CDR2 (germline): SGHAT, FQNNGV. CDR3 amino acids: CASSSPGITGWDEQYF. DNA of the CDR3: TGTGCCAGCAGCTCCCCGGGGATAACGGGATGGGACGAGCAGTACTTC.

The chain joins TRBV28 to TRBJ2-2; D uncertain. CDR1 is MDHEN, CDR2 SYDVKM, per germline. The CDR3 has 14 residues. Deletions cut 7 bases from V and 4 bases from J, with 13 bases between. The CDR3 loop is CASTPVGPTGELFF. As DNA, the CDR3 is TGTGCCAGCACTCCAGTGGGTCCCACCGGGGAGCTGTTTTTT.